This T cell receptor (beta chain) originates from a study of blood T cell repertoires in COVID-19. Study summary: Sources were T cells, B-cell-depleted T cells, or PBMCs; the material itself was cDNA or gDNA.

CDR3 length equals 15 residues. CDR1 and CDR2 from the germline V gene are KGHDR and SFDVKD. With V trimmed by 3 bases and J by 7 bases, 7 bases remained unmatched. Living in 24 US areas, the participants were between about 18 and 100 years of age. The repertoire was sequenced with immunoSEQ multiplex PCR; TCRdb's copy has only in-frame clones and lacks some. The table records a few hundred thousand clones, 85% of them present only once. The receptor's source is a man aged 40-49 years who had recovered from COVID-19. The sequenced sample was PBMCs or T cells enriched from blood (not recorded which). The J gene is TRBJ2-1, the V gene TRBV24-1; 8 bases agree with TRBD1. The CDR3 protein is CATSDQAGGPNEQFF. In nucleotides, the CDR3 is TGTGCCACCAGTGATCAGGCAGGGGGCCCAAATGAGCAGTTCTTC.